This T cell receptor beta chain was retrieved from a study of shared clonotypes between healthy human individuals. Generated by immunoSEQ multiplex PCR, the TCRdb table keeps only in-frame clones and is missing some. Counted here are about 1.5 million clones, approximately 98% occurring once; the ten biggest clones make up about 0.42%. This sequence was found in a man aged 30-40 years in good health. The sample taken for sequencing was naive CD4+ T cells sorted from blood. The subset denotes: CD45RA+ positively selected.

CDR3 DNA sequence: TGTGCCAGCAGCAATACTGTAGCGGGAGAGAACAATGAGCAGTTCTTC. This translates into CASSNTVAGENNEQFF. The V and J genes are TRBV7-6 and TRBJ2-1; 9 nucleotides match TRBD2. Trimming cost V 5 bases and J 5 bases; bases outside gene matches: 10. Germline CDR1 is SGHVS and CDR2 is FNYEAQ. The CDR3 extends over 16 amino acids.